One and the same sample provided the 16 T cell receptor beta chains below, sequenced in a study of cytomegalovirus exposure and HLA in healthy donors. With 60 Vbeta and 13 Jbeta primers, the PCR was carried out. Profiled with immunoSEQ multiplex PCR; TCRdb holds only in-frame clones, not every one. The sample contains about 190,000 clones, around 87% of which appear only once. Sequencing input: PBMCs. All receptors come from a boy younger than 10 in good health and CMV-seronegative.

The rearrangement joins TRBV27 to TRBJ2-7, with a tentative D call TRBD2 (7 bases). Trimming left V 6 bases short and J 4 bases short, with 16 bases between. The CDR3 consists of 14 residues. Germline V gene sequence: CDR1 MNHEY, CDR2 SMNVEV (reference sequence). The CDR3 nucleotides are TGTGCCAGCAGAGAGGGGGGGAGAACATACGAGCAGTACTTC. It yields the protein CASREGGRTYEQYF.

The chain uses TRBV28 and TRBJ2-2; TRBD1 might be the D (6 bases). V was cut by 5 bases and J by 6 bases, with 22 bases left in between. This CDR3 contains 17 residues. Germline V gives CDR1 MDHEN, CDR2 SYDVKM. Written as DNA, the CDR3 is TGTGCCAGCAGTGCGCGGATTATTACAGGGCCGTCCGGGGAGCTGTTTTTT. This gives the protein CASSARIITGPSGELFF.

The chain employs TRBV5-4 and TRBJ1-1; D is unclear. The V gene lost 2 bases and the J gene lost 7 bases, with 12 bases spanning the gap. Germline V CDR1 and CDR2: SGHNT, YYREEE (reference sequence). The CDR3 extends over 13 amino acids. The CDR3 spells CASSLTAEGEAFF. CDR3 nucleotide sequence: TGTGCCAGCAGCTTAACAGCGGAGGGTGAAGCTTTCTTT.

V gene TRBV28 combines with J gene TRBJ1-1; tentative D call: TRBD1 (6 bases). The germline V gene encodes CDR1 MDHEN and CDR2 SYDVKM. The CDR3 is 13 residues long. V was cut by 5 bases and J by 1 base, with 8 bases left in between. Here the CDR3 DNA reads TGTGCCAGCAGTGGACAGAGGAACACTGAAGCTTTCTTT. This sequence encodes CASSGQRNTEAFF.

V gene TRBV5-1 combines with J gene TRBJ2-3; D unresolved. The germline V and J ends were trimmed by 7 bases and 6 bases, with 18 bases remaining between them. Germline V gene data show CDR1 as SGHRS and CDR2 as YFSETQ. This CDR3 region has 14 residues. This CDR3 reads CASSNRDPRDTQYF. CDR3 in DNA: TGCGCCAGCTCAAACAGAGACCCCAGGGATACGCAGTATTTT. The full variable domain, its missing parts supplied by reference TRBV5-1 and TRBJ2-3, is KAGVTQTPRYLIKTRGQQVTLSCSPISGHRSVSWYQQTPGQGLQFLFEYFSETQRNKGNFPGRFSGRQFSNSRSEMNVSTLELGDSALYLCASSNRDPRDTQYFGPGTRLTVL.

The chain employs TRBV27 and TRBJ2-5; weak D call: TRBD1 (7 bases). The DNA matches TRBJ2-7 better at its end, which makes the J call doubtful. Germline CDR1 MNHEY, CDR2 SMNVEV (reference sequence). The CDR3 has 15 amino acids. The CDR3 DNA reads as TGTGCCAGCAGTTTACAGGCAGGGGGGATCTACGAGCAGTACTTC. Translated: CASSLQAGGIYEQYF.

The chain has TRBV9 and TRBJ1-6; D may be TRBD1 (5 bases). V dropped 4 bases and J dropped 9 bases, with 17 bases sitting between them. CDR1 and CDR2 (germline): SGDLS, YYNGEE. The CDR3 loop spans 15 amino acids. The CDR3 sequence: CASSSPAGGSSPLHF. The CDR3, as DNA: TGTGCCAGCAGCTCCCCCGCGGGGGGGAGTTCACCCCTCCACTTT.

This clone was recorded once. The chain has TRBV7-9 and TRBJ1-2, with a weak D call TRBD1 (5 bases). The CDR3 is 16 residues long. Looked up from germline, CDR1 is SEHNR and CDR2 is FQNEAQ (reference sequence). V was pared by 5 bases and J by 5 bases, with 21 bases between. DNA of the CDR3: TGTGCCAGCAGCCGAGGGGCCCGCATGCGGGGTTATGGCTACACCTTC. Amino acids: CASSRGARMRGYGYTF.

The chain employs TRBV7-3 and TRBJ1-4; D is uncertain. V was clipped by 5 bases and J by 3 bases, with 10 bases between them. Germline assignment: CDR1 SGHTA and CDR2 FQGTGA. There are 14 residues in the CDR3. The CDR3 DNA reads as TGTGCCAGCAGCGCCAGCGGTGCTAATGAAAAACTGTTTTTT. It translates to CASSASGANEKLFF.

The chain employs TRBV9 and TRBJ2-3; 7 positions agree with TRBD2. The CDR3 has 18 residues. Trimming at V came to 0 bases and at J to 5 bases, leaving 15 bases not matched to a gene. Germline CDR1 SGDLS, CDR2 YYNGEE. The CDR3 sequence: CASSVGVFWRGSKDTQYF. The CDR3 nucleotides read TGTGCCAGCAGCGTAGGGGTTTTTTGGCGGGGGAGTAAAGATACGCAGTATTTT.

The V call is TRBV10-3, the J call TRBJ2-7, with 9 bases identical to TRBD1. There are 13 residues in the CDR3. Germline-derived CDR1 and CDR2 are ENHRY and SYGVKD. V was clipped by 5 bases and J by 4 bases; unmatched bases: 3. The DNA for the CDR3 is TGTGCCATCAGTCCGGGACAGGGTTACGAGCAGTACTTC. Encoded protein: CAISPGQGYEQYF.

CDR3 coding DNA: TGTGCCAGCAGCTCGACAGGGGGACGCTACGAGCAGTACTTC. Protein sequence: CASSSTGGRYEQYF. This rearrangement joins TRBV7-2 to TRBJ2-7, with 9 bases matching TRBD1. Germline CDR1 reads SGHTA; CDR2 reads FQGNSA. The CDR3 contains 14 residues. Trimming removed 4 bases from V and 3 bases from J; junction bases left unmatched: 4.

This chain joins TRBV2 and TRBJ2-3; 11 bases are shared with TRBD1. V lost 8 bases, J lost 2 bases, and 3 bases stayed unmatched. This CDR3 has 14 amino acids. CDR1 and CDR2 from the germline V gene are SNHLY and FYNNEI. The CDR3 region is CASGTGGPTDTQYF. CDR3 bases: TGTGCCAGCGGGACAGGGGGGCCCACAGATACGCAGTATTTT.

This clone has just a few counts. The chain combines TRBV5-8 with TRBJ1-1; no reliable D call. The CDR3 covers 14 residues. The germline V and J ends were trimmed by 0 bases and 1 base, with 7 bases remaining between them. The germline CDR1 and CDR2 sequences are SGHTS and YDEGEE. CDR3 DNA: TGTGCCAGCAGCTTGGTAGCTGCGAACACTGAAGCTTTCTTT. Its protein is CASSLVAANTEAFF.

This rearrangement joins TRBV5-1 to TRBJ1-2, with 7 nucleotides matching TRBD1. Germline-derived CDR1 and CDR2 are SGHRS and YFSETQ. Losses at the gene ends were 4 bases for V and 2 bases for J; bases not matched to a gene: 5. This CDR3 is 14 amino acids long. The CDR3: CASSGGQANYGYTF. The CDR3, as DNA: TGCGCCAGCAGCGGCGGACAGGCAAACTATGGCTACACCTTC.

A few counts support this clone. The chain employs TRBV4-1 and TRBJ2-7, with TRBD1 as a possible D gene (6 bases). Germline assignment: CDR1 MGHRA and CDR2 YSYEKL. The CDR3 runs 15 residues. V gave up 3 bases and J gave up 3 bases, with 15 bases separating them. The CDR3 DNA reads TGCGCCAGCAGCCACTCGCCGGGACAAAACTACGAGCAGTACTTC. Translating gives CASSHSPGQNYEQYF.